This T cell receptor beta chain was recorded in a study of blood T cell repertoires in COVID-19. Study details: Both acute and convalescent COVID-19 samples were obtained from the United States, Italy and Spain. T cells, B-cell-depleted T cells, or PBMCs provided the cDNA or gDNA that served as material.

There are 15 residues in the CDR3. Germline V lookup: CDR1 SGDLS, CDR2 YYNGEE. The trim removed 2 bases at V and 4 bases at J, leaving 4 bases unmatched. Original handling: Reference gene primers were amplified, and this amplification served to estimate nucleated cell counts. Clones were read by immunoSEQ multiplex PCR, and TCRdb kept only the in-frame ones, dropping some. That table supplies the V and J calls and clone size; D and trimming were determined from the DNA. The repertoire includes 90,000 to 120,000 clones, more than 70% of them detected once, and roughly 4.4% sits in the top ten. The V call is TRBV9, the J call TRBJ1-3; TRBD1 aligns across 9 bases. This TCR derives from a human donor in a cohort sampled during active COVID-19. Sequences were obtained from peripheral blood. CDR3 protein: CASSVKDRGGNTIYF. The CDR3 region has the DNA TGTGCCAGCAGCGTGAAGGACAGGGGAGGAAACACCATATATTTT.